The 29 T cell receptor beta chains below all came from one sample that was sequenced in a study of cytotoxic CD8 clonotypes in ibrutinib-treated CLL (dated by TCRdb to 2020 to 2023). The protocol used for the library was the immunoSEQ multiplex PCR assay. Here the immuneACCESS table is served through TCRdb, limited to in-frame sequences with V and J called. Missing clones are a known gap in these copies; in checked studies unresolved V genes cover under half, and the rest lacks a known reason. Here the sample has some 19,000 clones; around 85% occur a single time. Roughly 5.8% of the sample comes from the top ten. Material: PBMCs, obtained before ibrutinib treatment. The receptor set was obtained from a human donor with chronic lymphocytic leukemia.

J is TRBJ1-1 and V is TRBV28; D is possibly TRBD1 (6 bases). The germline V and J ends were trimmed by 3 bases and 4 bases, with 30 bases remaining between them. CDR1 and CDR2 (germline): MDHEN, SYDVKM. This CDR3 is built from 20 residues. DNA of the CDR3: TGTGCCAGCAGTTTCTCCTTCGTGTCCCCAGTCACCCGGGGGGCCACTGAAGCTTTCTTT. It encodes CASSFSFVSPVTRGATEAFF.

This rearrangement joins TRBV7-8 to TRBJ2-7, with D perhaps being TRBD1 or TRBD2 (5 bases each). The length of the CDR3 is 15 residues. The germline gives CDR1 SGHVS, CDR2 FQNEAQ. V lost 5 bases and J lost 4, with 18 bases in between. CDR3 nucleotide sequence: TGTGCCAGCAGCGCCCGGGACCCTGGGGGTTACGAGCAGTACTTC. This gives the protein CASSARDPGGYEQYF.

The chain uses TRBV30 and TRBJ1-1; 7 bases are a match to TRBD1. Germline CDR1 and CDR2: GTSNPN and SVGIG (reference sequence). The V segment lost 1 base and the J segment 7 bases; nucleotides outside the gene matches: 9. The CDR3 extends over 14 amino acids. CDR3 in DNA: TGTGCCTGGAGTGGAGGCAGGGGGTATGGTGAAGCTTTCTTT. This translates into CAWSGGRGYGEAFF.

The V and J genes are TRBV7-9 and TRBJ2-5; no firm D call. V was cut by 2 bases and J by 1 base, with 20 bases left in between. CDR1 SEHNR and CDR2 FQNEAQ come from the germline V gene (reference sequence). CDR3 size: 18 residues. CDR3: CASSLWVGRTGFQETQYF. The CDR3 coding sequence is TGTGCCAGCAGCTTATGGGTCGGACGGACCGGGTTCCAAGAGACCCAGTACTTC. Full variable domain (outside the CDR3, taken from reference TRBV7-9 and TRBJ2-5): DTGVSQNPRHKITKRGQNVTFRCDPISEHNRLYWYRQTLGQGPEFLTYFQNEAQLEKSRLLSDRFSAERPKGSFSTLEIQRTEQGDSAMYLCASSLWVGRTGFQETQYFGPGTRLLVL.

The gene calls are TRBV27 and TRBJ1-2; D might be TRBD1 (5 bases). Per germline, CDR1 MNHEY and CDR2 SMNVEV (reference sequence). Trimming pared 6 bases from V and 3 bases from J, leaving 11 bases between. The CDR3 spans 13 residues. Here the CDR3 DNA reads TGTGCCAGCAGCCAAGGGGTGTACTATGGCTACACCTTC. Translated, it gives CASSQGVYYGYTF.

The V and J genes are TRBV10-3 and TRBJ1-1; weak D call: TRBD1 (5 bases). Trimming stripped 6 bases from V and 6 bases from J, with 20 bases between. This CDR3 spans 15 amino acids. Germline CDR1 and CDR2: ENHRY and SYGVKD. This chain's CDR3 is CAIRFSRGDIAEAFF. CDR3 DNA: TGTGCCATCAGATTTTCAAGGGGAGATATCGCTGAAGCTTTCTTT.

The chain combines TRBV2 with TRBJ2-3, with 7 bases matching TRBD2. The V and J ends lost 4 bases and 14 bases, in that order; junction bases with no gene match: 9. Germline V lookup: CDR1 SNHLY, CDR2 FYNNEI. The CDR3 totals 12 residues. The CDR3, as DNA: TGTGCCAGCAGTGTGGGGACTAAAAGAAGGTATTTT. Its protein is CASSVGTKRRYF.

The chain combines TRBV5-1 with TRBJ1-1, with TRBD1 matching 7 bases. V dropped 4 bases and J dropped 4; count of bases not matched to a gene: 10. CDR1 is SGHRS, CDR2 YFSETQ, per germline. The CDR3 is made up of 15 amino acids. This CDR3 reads CASSPRQGRGTEAFF. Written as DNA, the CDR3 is TGCGCCAGCAGCCCAAGACAGGGACGAGGCACTGAAGCTTTCTTT.

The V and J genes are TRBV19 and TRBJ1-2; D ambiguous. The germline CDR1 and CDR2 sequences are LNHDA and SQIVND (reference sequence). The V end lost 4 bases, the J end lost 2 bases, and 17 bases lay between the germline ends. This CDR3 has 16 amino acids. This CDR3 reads CASSKYSGPQNYGYTF. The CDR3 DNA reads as TGTGCCAGTAGTAAATACTCAGGCCCACAAAACTATGGCTACACCTTC.

CDR3 in DNA: TGTGCCAGCAGGATGCTCAAACTAGCGGGGGGCCACTCCTACGAGCAGTACTTC. Protein sequence: CASRMLKLAGGHSYEQYF. The J gene is TRBJ2-7, the V gene TRBV27; TRBD2 agrees at 12 bases. V shed 6 bases and J 0 bases; nucleotides not matched to a gene: 12. Germline CDR1 is MNHEY and CDR2 is SMNVEV (reference sequence). The CDR3 is 18 amino acids.

This CDR3 reads CASGLGGPGEAFF. The CDR3 DNA reads TGTGCCAGCGGCCTGGGGGGGCCGGGTGAAGCTTTCTTT. This rearrangement joins TRBV5-6 to TRBJ1-1; tentatively, D is TRBD1 (6 bases). CDR1 SGHDT and CDR2 YYEEEE come from the germline V gene. CDR3 size: 13 residues. V shed 7 bases and J shed 7 bases, with 17 bases lying between them.

The CDR3 sequence is CASSLGDREAHEQYF. The CDR3 bases are TGTGCCAGCAGCTTAGGCGACAGGGAGGCCCACGAGCAGTACTTC. The chain is built from TRBV7-2 and TRBJ2-7; D is perhaps TRBD1 (7 bases). Germline CDR1 is SGHTA and CDR2 is FQGNSA. The CDR3 has 15 residues. V was trimmed by 1 base and J by 5 bases, leaving 15 bases between them.

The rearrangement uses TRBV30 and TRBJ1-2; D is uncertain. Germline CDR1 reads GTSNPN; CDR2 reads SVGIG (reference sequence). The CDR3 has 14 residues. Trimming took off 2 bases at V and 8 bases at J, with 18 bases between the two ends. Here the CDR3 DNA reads TGTGCCTGGAGTTTAATAAGTGGGGTGCGCGGCTACACCTTC. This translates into CAWSLISGVRGYTF.

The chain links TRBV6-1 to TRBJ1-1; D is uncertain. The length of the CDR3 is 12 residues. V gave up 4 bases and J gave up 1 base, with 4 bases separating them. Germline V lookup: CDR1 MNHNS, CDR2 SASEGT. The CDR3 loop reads CASSATNTEAFF. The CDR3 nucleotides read TGTGCCAGCAGTGCAACGAACACTGAAGCTTTCTTT.

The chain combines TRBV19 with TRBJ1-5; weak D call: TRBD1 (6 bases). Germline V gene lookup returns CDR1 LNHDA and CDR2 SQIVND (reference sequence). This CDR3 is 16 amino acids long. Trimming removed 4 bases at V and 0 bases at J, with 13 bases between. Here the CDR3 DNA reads TGTGCCAGTAGTACCGAACAGGGTAATAGCAATCAGCCCCAGCATTTT. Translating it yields CASSTEQGNSNQPQHF.

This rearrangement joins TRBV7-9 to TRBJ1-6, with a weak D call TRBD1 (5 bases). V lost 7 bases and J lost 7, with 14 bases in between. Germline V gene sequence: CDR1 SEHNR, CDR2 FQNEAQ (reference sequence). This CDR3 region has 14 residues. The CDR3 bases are TGTGCCAGCACCCTCCCTGGGGGGAATTCACCCCTCCACTTT. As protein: CASTLPGGNSPLHF.

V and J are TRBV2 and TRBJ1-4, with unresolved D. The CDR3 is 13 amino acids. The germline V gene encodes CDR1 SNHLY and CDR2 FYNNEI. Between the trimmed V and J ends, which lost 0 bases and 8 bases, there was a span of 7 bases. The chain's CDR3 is CASSEARREKLFF. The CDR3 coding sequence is TGTGCCAGCAGTGAAGCGAGGCGGGAAAAACTGTTTTTT.

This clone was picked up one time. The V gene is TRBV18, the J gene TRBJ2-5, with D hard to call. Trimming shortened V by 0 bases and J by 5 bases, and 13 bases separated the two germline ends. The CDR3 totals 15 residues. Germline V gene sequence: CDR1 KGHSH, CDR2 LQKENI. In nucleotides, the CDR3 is TGTGCCAGCTCACCACCGCAGCGTTCTAGGGAGACCCAGTACTTC. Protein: CASSPPQRSRETQYF.

The CDR3 DNA follows: TGTGCCAGCAGGTCGCCAGGCTTTAAAGCTTTCTTT. This encodes CASRSPGFKAFF. The rearrangement joins TRBV6-5 to TRBJ1-1, with D hard to call. Germline-derived CDR1 and CDR2 are MNHEY and SVGAGI. The CDR3 runs to 12 residues. Trimming stripped 6 bases from V and 9 bases from J, with 14 bases between.

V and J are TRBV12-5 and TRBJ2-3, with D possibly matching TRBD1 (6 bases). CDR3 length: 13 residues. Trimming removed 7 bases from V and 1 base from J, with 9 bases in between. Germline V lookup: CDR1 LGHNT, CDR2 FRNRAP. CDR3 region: CASEGGRTDTQYF. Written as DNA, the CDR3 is TGTGCTAGTGAAGGGGGACGCACAGATACGCAGTATTTT.

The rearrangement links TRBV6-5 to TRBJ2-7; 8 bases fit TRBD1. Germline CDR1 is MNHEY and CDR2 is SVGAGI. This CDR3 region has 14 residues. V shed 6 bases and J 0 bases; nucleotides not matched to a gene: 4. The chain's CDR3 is CASSNTGGSYEQYF. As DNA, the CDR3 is TGTGCCAGCAGCAATACAGGGGGCTCCTACGAGCAGTACTTC.

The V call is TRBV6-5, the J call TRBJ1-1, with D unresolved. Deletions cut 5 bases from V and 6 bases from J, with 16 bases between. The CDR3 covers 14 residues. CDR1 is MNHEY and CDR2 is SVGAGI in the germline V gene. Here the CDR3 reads CASSEYGVHPEAFF. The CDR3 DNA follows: TGTGCCAGCAGTGAATACGGGGTCCATCCTGAAGCTTTCTTT.

CDR3 sequence: CASSPMVSQETQYF. CDR3 nucleotides: TGTGCCAGCAGCCCTATGGTCAGTCAAGAGACCCAGTACTTC. V is TRBV9 and J is TRBJ2-5; D gene unclear. This CDR3 region has 14 residues. V lost 4 bases to trimming and J lost 2 bases, with 12 bases between them. Germline CDR1 reads SGDLS; CDR2 reads YYNGEE.

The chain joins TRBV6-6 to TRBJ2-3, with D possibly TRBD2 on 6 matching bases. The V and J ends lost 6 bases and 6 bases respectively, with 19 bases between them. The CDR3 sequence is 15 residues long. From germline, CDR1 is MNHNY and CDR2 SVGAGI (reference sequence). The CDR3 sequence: CASSSPPRGIDTQYF. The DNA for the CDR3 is TGTGCCAGCAGCTCCCCCCCGCGGGGAATTGATACGCAGTATTTT.

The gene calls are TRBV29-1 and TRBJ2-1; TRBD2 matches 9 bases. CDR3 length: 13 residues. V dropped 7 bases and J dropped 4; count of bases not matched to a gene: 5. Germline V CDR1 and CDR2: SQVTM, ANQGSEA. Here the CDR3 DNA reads TGCAGCGGAAATAGCGGGGGTTACAATGAGCAGTTCTTC. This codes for CSGNSGGYNEQFF.

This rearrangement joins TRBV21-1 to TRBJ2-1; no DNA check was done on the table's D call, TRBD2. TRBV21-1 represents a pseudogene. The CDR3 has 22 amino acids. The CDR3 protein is CASSKVPSVAGGPQGSYNEQFF. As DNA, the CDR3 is TGTGCCAGCAGCAAAGTTCCCTCAGTGGCGGGGGGGCCCCAAGGCTCCTACAATGAGCAGTTCTTC.

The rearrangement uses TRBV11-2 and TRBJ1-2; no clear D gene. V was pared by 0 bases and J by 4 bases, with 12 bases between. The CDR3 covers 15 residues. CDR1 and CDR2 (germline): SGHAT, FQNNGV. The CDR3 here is CASSLDYGRSYGYTF. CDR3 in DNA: TGTGCCAGCAGCTTAGATTACGGACGGAGCTATGGCTACACCTTC.

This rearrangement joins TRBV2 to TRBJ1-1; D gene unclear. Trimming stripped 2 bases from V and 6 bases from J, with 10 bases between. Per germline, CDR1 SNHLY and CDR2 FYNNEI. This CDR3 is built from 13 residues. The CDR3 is CASSETYWAEAFF. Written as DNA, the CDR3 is TGTGCCAGCAGTGAAACATACTGGGCTGAAGCTTTCTTT.

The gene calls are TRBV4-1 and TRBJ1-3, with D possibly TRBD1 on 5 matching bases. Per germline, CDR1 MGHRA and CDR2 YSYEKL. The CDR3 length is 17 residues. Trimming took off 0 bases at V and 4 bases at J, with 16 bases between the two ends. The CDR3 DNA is TGCGCCAGCAGCCAAGATTCAGGGAGGGTTTGGGGAAACACCATATATTTT. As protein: CASSQDSGRVWGNTIYF.